Below are 18 T cell receptor beta chains sequenced from a single sample in a study of OX40 agonist ivuxolimab in advanced cancers. Profiled with immunoSEQ multiplex PCR; TCRdb holds only in-frame clones, not every one. The data show some 6,100 clones, with less than 70% seen just once and roughly 18% held by the top ten. The material sequenced was CD4+ or CD8+ T cells sorted from blood, taken in a trial of the OX40 agonist ivuxolimab. The receptors come from an adult with an advanced solid tumor such as melanoma, head and neck, liver or kidney cancer.

A note on this clone: The same CDR3 arises from other DNA sequences in this sample as well. V and J are TRBV6-1 and TRBJ1-5; TRBD1 might be the D (5 bases). V was trimmed by 3 bases and J by 1 base, leaving 10 bases between them. Per germline, CDR1 MNHNS and CDR2 SASEGT. The CDR3 totals 15 residues. The CDR3, as DNA: TGTGCCAGCAGTGAGTTTGGGGGGAGCAATCAGCCCCAGCATTTT. Amino acids: CASSEFGGSNQPQHF.

The genes are TRBV6-1 and TRBJ2-1; TRBD2 is a possible D gene (6 bases). Trimming shortened V by 5 bases and J by 5 bases, and 16 bases separated the two germline ends. The CDR3 contains 15 residues. Germline CDR1 MNHNS, CDR2 SASEGT. The CDR3 loop is CASSNQGGWDNEQFF. CDR3 DNA sequence: TGTGCCAGCAGTAACCAGGGAGGATGGGACAATGAGCAGTTCTTC.

This clone was recorded a few times. For the CDR3, the DNA is TGTGCCAGCAGCTCTGAGGTGCCCGGGGAGCTGTTTTTT. It translates to CASSSEVPGELFF. This chain links TRBV5-4 with TRBJ2-2; D uncertain. CDR3 size: 13 residues. V lost 3 bases to trimming and J lost 6 bases, with 9 bases between them. The germline V gene has CDR1 SGHNT and CDR2 YYREEE (reference sequence).

There are a few counts of this clone. This chain connects TRBV11-2 to TRBJ2-7; tentative D call: TRBD2 (6 bases). In germline, CDR1 is SGHAT, CDR2 FQNNGV. This CDR3 has 16 residues. V dropped 0 bases and J dropped 7 bases, with 19 bases sitting between them. CDR3: CASSLDGRVGGEEQYF. The CDR3 nucleotides are TGTGCCAGCAGCTTAGACGGTCGGGTGGGAGGCGAAGAGCAGTACTTC.

V gene TRBV29-1 combines with J gene TRBJ2-3; possibly TRBD2 for D (6 bases). CDR1 is SQVTM and CDR2 is ANQGSEA in the germline V gene. The CDR3 is 15 amino acids. The V and J ends lost 6 bases and 5 bases respectively, with 21 bases between them. As DNA, the CDR3 is TGCAGCGTCTCGGGACTCCGCTCTCTGGAAGATACGCAGTATTTT. It is translated as CSVSGLRSLEDTQYF.

The chain is built from TRBV6-6 and TRBJ2-3; D remains ambiguous. CDR1 and CDR2 (germline): MNHNY, SVGAGI (reference sequence). V lost 5 bases, J lost 1 base, and 4 bases lay in between. The CDR3 length is 12 residues. The CDR3 bases are TGTGCCAGCAGTCCGGGCACAGATACGCAGTATTTT. Translating it yields CASSPGTDTQYF.

The chain has TRBV9 and TRBJ2-1; D is ambiguous. V dropped 0 bases and J dropped 2 bases, with 6 bases sitting between them. CDR1 and CDR2 from the germline V gene are SGDLS and YYNGEE. CDR3 length: 14 residues. The CDR3 here is CASSVGSAYNEQFF. CDR3 coding DNA: TGTGCCAGCAGCGTAGGGTCGGCCTACAATGAGCAGTTCTTC.

Only a few counts were recorded for this clone. This chain joins TRBV19 and TRBJ2-5; TRBD1 matches at 9 bases. Germline CDR1 LNHDA, CDR2 SQIVND (reference sequence). This CDR3 spans 15 amino acids. J gave up 2 bases and V 3 bases, and 4 bases lay outside the gene matches. CDR3 sequence (DNA): TGTGCCAGTAGTATCTGGGGACAGGGACAAGAGACCCAGTACTTC. Translated: CASSIWGQGQETQYF. The whole variable domain, filled in from reference TRBV19 and TRBJ2-5, reads DGGITQSPKYLFRKEGQNVTLSCEQNLNHDAMYWYRQDPGQGLRLIYYSQIVNDFQKGDIAEGYSVSREKKESFPLTVTSAQKNPTAFYLCASSIWGQGQETQYFGPGTRLLVL.

The chain employs TRBV9 and TRBJ2-1; TRBD2 matches 10 bases. J was trimmed by 5 bases and V by 0 bases; bases with no gene match: 8. CDR3 length: 17 residues. Germline V CDR1 and CDR2: SGDLS, YYNGEE. The CDR3 is CASSVGSYGTSDNEQFF. The DNA for the CDR3 is TGTGCCAGCAGCGTAGGGTCGTATGGGACTAGCGACAATGAGCAGTTCTTC.

This chain links TRBV2 with TRBJ1-2; no reliable D call. V gave up 2 bases and J gave up 9 bases, with 7 bases separating them. CDR1 and CDR2 (germline): SNHLY, FYNNEI. The CDR3 has 11 residues. CDR3 DNA: TGTGCCAGCAGTGAATCCTCCAGCTACACCTTC. Translating gives CASSESSSYTF.

By sample fraction, this clone is large. The chain links TRBV25-1 to TRBJ2-2; 10 nucleotides match TRBD1. Trimming at V came to 8 bases and at J to 3 bases, leaving 0 bases not matched to a gene. Germline values: CDR1 MGHDK, CDR2 SYGVNS. This CDR3 region has 13 residues. CDR3 in DNA: TGTGCCAGCGGGACAGGGGACACCGGGGAGCTGTTTTTT. Its protein is CASGTGDTGELFF.

In its sample, this clone ranks as hyperexpanded. The rearrangement joins TRBV10-1 to TRBJ2-1; 7 nucleotides align to TRBD2. The germline V gene has CDR1 WNHNN and CDR2 SYGVQD (reference sequence). V trimming: 7 bases; J trimming: 8 bases; junction bases outside the gene matches: 8. The CDR3 length is 13 residues. DNA for the CDR3: TGCGCCAGCATTACTAGCGATCCGGATGAGCAGTTCTTC. The encoded protein is CASITSDPDEQFF.

This sequence joins TRBV9 and TRBJ2-2; D call uncertain. V lost 1 base and J lost 5, with 0 bases in between. The CDR3 contains 11 residues. The germline gives CDR1 SGDLS, CDR2 YYNGEE. CDR3: CASSVTGELFF. In DNA, the CDR3 is TGTGCCAGCAGCGTAACCGGGGAGCTGTTTTTT. Based on the CDR3 plus reference TRBV9 and TRBJ2-2, the full variable domain is DSGVTQTPKHLITATGQRVTLRCSPRSGDLSVYWYQQSLDQGLQFLIQYYNGEERAKGNILERFSAQQFPDLHSELNLSSLELGDSALYFCASSVTGELFFGEGSRLTVL.

This clone was counted only a few times. The CDR3 nucleotides are TGCGCCAGCAGCGTCAACAGGGGTGGACCTGAAGCTTTCTTT. Encoded protein: CASSVNRGGPEAFF. The genes are TRBV5-1 and TRBJ1-1; 7 bases map to TRBD1. Germline V gene data show CDR1 as SGHRS and CDR2 as YFSETQ. The CDR3 sequence is 14 residues long. The ends lost 4 bases at V and 6 bases at J; junction bases unmatched: 9.

The V gene is TRBV4-1, the J gene TRBJ1-2, with D possibly matching TRBD1 (5 bases). V was trimmed by 3 bases and J by 1 base, leaving 12 bases between them. The CDR3 has 15 residues. Germline V gene data show CDR1 as MGHRA and CDR2 as YSYEKL. The CDR3, as DNA: TGCGCCAGCAGCCAGAATCCAGGGATTAACTATGGCTACACCTTC. Encoded protein: CASSQNPGINYGYTF.

This chain links TRBV19 with TRBJ2-2; D tentatively fits TRBD1 or TRBD2 (5 bases each). The CDR3 totals 15 residues. Germline V CDR1 and CDR2: LNHDA, SQIVND (reference sequence). V lost 0 bases, J lost 5 bases, and 10 bases lay in between. The CDR3: CASSIDAGTTGELFF. CDR3 DNA sequence: TGTGCCAGTAGTATAGATGCCGGGACGACCGGGGAGCTGTTTTTT.

This clone was seen only a few times. The chain recombines TRBV29-1 with TRBJ1-1; 7 nucleotides line up with TRBD1. Germline V lookup: CDR1 SQVTM, CDR2 ANQGSEA. This CDR3 comprises 14 residues. V lost 3 bases, J lost 4 bases, and 8 bases stayed unmatched. The CDR3 DNA is TGCAGCGTTGAGTCGACAGGGAGGAGCACTGAAGCTTTCTTT. Translation gives CSVESTGRSTEAFF.

This clone is categorized as medium-sized. The chain uses TRBV6-4 and TRBJ2-3, with 10 bases lining up with TRBD2. J lost 0 bases, V lost 0 bases, and 0 bases had no gene match. Germline V gene data show CDR1 as MRHNA and CDR2 as SNTAGT. The CDR3 consists of 16 residues. CDR3 bases: TGTGCCAGCAGTGACTCGACTAGCGGGAGCACAGATACGCAGTATTTT. As protein: CASSDSTSGSTDTQYF.